This entry features one TCR beta chain sequence. Its antigen is not identified. CDR3 length equals 15 residues. V dropped 4 bases and J dropped 4 bases, with 13 bases sitting between them. CDR1 and CDR2 from the germline V gene are LGHNA and YSLEER. The template for TCR beta VDJ and CDR3 sequence profiling was genomic DNA. TCRdb reanalysed the reads using MiXCR and keeps one entry per CDR3 protein. The sample has under 200,000 distinct CDR3 sequences, roughly 45% seen once. The sample is drawn from a study of CD8+CD57+ T cells in acquired aplastic anemia. Study-wide background: DNA from sorted CD4+ and CD8+ cells averaged about 3.2 ug. General observations from the study: Between patients and controls, around 27 CD8+ CDR3 sequences were found in common.

An expansion of CD8+CD57+ cells by flow cytometry had been shown in patients chosen for sequencing. A severe acquired aplastic anemia diagnosis applied to all patients. No therapy had been given to the patients at the time of blood sampling. The clonotype originates from a human donor with aplastic anemia. The chain recombines TRBV4-3 with TRBJ2-2; possibly TRBD2 for D (7 bases). The sequencing input was sorted CD4+, CD8+, or CD8+CD57+ T cells (not recorded which) from PBMCs. CDR3 loop: CASSLGGGSTGELFF. CDR3 nucleotides: TGCGCCAGCAGCCTAGGGGGGGGGAGCACCGGGGAGCTGTTTTTT.